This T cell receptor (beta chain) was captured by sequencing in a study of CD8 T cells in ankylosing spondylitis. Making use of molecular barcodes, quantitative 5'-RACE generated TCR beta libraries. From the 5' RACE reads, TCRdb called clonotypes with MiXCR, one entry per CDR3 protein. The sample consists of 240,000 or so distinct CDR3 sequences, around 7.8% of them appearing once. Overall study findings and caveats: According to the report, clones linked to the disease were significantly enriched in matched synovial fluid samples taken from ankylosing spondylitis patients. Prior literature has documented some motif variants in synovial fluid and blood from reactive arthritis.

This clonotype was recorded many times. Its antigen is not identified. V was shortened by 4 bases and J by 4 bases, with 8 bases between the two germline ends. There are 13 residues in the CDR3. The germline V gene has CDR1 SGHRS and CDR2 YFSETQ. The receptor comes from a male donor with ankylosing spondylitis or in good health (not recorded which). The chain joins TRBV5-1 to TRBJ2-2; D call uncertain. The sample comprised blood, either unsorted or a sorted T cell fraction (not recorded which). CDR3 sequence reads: CASSATSTGELFF. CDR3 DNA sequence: TGCGCCAGCAGCGCGACAAGCACCGGGGAGCTGTTTTTT.